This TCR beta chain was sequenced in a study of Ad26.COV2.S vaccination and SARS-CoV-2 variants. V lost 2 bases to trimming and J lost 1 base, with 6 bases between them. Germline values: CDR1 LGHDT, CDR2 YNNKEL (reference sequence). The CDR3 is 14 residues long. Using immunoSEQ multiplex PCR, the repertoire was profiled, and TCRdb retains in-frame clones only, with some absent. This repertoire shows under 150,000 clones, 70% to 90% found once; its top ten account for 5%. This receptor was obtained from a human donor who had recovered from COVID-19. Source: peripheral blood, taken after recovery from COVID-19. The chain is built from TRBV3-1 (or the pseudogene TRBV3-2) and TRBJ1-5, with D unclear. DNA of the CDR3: TGTGCCAGCAGCCAATCGGTGAGCAATCAGCCCCAGCATTTT. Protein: CASSQSVSNQPQHF.